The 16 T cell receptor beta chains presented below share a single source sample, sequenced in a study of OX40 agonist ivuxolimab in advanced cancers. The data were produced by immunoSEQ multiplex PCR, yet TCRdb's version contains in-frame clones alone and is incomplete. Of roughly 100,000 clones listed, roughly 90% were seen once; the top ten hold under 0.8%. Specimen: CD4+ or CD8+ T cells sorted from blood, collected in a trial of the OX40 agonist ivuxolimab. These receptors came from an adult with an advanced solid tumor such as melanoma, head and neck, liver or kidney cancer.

The CDR3 loop is CASSQERLAGGPNEQFF. The CDR3 DNA sequence: TGTGCCAGCAGCCAAGAGCGACTAGCGGGGGGGCCTAATGAGCAGTTCTTC. The chain joins TRBV14 to TRBJ2-1; 14 bases fit TRBD2. The V and J ends lost 0 bases and 7 bases, in that order; junction bases with no gene match: 5. Germline V CDR1 and CDR2: SGHDN, FVKESK. CDR3 length: 17 residues.

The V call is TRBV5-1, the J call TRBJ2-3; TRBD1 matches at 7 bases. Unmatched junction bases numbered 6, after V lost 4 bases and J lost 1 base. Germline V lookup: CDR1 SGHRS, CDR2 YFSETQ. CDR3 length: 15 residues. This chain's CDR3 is CASSLDRDGTDTQYF. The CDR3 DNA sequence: TGCGCCAGCAGCCTTGACAGGGATGGCACAGATACGCAGTATTTT.

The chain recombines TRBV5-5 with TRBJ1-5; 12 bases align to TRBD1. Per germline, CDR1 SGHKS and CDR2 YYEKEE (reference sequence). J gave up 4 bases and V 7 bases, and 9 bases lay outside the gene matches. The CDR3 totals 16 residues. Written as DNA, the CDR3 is TGTGCCAGCTCCACCGGGACAGGGGGCGCGAATCAGCCCCAGCATTTT. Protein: CASSTGTGGANQPQHF.

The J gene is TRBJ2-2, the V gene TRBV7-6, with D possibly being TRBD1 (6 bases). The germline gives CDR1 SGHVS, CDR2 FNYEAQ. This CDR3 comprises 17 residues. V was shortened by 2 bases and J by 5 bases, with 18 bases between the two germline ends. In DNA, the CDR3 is TGTGCCAGCAGCTTAAATTGGGCGACAGGACAGACCGGGGAGCTGTTTTTT. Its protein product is CASSLNWATGQTGELFF.

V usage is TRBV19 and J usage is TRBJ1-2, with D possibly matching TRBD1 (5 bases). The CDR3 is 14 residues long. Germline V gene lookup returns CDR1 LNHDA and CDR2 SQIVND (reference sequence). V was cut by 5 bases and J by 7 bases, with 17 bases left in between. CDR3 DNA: TGTGCCAGTAGTGGGGGAAGGATCCGGGGTGGCTACACCTTC. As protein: CASSGGRIRGGYTF.

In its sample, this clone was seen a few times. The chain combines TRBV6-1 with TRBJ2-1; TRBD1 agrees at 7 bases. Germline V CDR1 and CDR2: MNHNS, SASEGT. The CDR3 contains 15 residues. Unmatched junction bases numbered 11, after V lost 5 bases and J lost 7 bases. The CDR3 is CASSSRQGGLNEQFF. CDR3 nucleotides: TGTGCCAGCAGTTCCAGACAGGGTGGCTTGAATGAGCAGTTCTTC.

Here the CDR3 DNA reads TGTGCCAGCAGCTCGGCGCGCTACTGGGACAGGGGCGACTATGGCTACACCTTC. Its translation is CASSSARYWDRGDYGYTF. The chain carries TRBV7-8 and TRBJ1-2, with 10 positions matching TRBD1. CDR1 and CDR2 (germline): SGHVS, FQNEAQ. The CDR3 loop spans 18 amino acids. After removal of 4 bases from V and 3 bases from J, the junction contained 14 bases not matched to a gene.

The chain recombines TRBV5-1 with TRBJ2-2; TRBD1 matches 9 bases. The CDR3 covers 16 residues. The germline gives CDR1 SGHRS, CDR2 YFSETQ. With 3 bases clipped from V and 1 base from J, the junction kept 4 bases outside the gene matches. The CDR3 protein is CASSSGTGKNTGELFF. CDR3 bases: TGCGCCAGCAGCTCCGGGACAGGGAAGAACACCGGGGAGCTGTTTTTT. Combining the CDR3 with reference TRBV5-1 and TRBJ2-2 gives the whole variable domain KAGVTQTPRYLIKTRGQQVTLSCSPISGHRSVSWYQQTPGQGLQFLFEYFSETQRNKGNFPGRFSGRQFSNSRSEMNVSTLELGDSALYLCASSSGTGKNTGELFFGEGSRLTVL.

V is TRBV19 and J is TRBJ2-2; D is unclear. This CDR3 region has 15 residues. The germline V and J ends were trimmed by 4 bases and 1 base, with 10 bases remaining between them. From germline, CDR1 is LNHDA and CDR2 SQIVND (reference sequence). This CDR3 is CASSTGSQNTGELFF. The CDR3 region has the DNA TGTGCCAGTAGTACCGGGTCCCAGAACACCGGGGAGCTGTTTTTT.

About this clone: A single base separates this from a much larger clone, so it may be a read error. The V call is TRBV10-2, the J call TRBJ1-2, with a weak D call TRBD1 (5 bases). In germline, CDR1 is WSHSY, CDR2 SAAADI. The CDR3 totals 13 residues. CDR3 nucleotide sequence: TGCGCCGGCAGTGAGTTTGACAGCTATGGCTACACCTTC. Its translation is CAGSEFDSYGYTF.

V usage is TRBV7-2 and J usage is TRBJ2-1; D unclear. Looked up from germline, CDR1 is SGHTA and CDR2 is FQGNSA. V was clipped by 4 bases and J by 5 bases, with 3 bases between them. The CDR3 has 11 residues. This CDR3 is CASSSDNEQFF. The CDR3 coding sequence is TGTGCCAGCAGCTCAGACAATGAGCAGTTCTTC.

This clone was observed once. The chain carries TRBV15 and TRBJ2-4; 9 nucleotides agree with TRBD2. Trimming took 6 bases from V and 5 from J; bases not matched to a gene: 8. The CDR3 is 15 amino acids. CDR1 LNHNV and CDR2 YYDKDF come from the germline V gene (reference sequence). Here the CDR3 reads CATRDRGGAQNIQYF. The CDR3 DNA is TGTGCCACCAGGGACCGCGGGGGGGCCCAAAACATTCAGTACTTC.

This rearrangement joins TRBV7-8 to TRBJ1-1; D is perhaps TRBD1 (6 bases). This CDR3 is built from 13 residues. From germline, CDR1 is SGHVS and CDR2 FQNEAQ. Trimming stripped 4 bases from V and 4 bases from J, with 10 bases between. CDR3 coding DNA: TGTGCCAGCAGCTCGTCGACAGGCACTGAAGCTTTCTTT. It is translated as CASSSSTGTEAFF.

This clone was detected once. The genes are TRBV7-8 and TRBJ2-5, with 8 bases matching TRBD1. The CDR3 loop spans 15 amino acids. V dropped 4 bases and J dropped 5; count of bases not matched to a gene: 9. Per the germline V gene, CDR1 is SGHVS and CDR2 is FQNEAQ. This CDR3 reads CASSSRQGMIETQYF. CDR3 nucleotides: TGTGCCAGCAGCTCCAGACAGGGGATGATCGAGACCCAGTACTTC.

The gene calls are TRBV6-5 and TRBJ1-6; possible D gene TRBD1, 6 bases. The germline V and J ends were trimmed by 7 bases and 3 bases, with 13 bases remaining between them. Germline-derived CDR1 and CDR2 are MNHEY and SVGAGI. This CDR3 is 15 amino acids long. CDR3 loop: CASKRTASYNSPLHF. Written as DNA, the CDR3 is TGTGCCAGCAAACGGACAGCGAGCTATAATTCACCCCTCCACTTT.

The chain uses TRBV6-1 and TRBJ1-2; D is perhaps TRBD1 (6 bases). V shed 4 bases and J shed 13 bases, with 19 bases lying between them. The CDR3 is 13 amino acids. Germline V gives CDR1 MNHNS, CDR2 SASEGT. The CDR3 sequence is CASSASNQQGPTF. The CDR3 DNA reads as TGTGCCAGCAGTGCCTCGAACCAACAGGGACCCACCTTC.